Shown below are 8 T cell receptor beta chains from a single sample sequenced in a study of blood T cell repertoires in COVID-19 (dated by TCRdb to about 2020). Receptor libraries were prepared by the immunoSEQ multiplex PCR assay. Sourced from immuneACCESS, this table was stored by TCRdb with only in-frame sequences that have V and J called. A share of the clones is absent; for the studies checked, an unresolved V gene accounts for under half, and the remainder has no known explanation. The sample table shows tens of thousands of clones, and around four fifths are seen once. Jointly, the top ten make up over 35% of the sample. The sequenced sample was peripheral blood. Receptor source: a man in his 70s with acute or convalescent COVID-19.

This chain links TRBV19 with TRBJ1-1; the match to TRBD1 covers 8 bases. Per the germline V gene, CDR1 is LNHDA and CDR2 is SQIVND (reference sequence). This CDR3 has 14 amino acids. J was trimmed by 1 base and V by 4 bases; bases with no gene match: 2. DNA of the CDR3: TGTGCCAGTAGTACAGGGGGCGAGAACACTGAAGCTTTCTTT. Translation gives CASSTGGENTEAFF.

V gene TRBV2 combines with J gene TRBJ2-1; TRBD2 matches at 9 bases. CDR1 and CDR2 from the germline V gene are SNHLY and FYNNEI. The V and J ends lost 4 bases and 0 bases, in that order; junction bases with no gene match: 10. The CDR3 covers 18 residues. In DNA form, the CDR3 reads TGTGCCAGCAGTGTCTCAAGCGGGGGGCCCAGCTCCTACAATGAGCAGTTCTTC. This gives the protein CASSVSSGGPSSYNEQFF.

This chain links TRBV7-3 with TRBJ2-5, with a weak D call TRBD2 (6 bases). CDR1 and CDR2 from the germline V gene are SGHTA and FQGTGA. V was clipped by 1 base and J by 1 base, with 10 bases between them. This CDR3 region has 15 residues. Here the CDR3 reads CASSLSSGFQETQYF. The CDR3, as DNA: TGTGCCAGCAGCTTAAGTAGCGGCTTCCAAGAGACCCAGTACTTC. The variable domain in full, completed from reference TRBV7-3 and TRBJ2-5, reads GAGVSQTPSNKVTEKGKYVELRCDPISGHTALYWYRQSLGQGPEFLIYFQGTGAADDSGLPNDRFFAVRPEGSVSTLKIQRTERGDSAVYLCASSLSSGFQETQYFGPGTRLLVL.

The CDR3 loop reads CASNDRGVRNYGYTF. The CDR3 DNA sequence: TGTGCCAGTAACGATCGGGGGGTGAGGAACTATGGCTACACCTTC. The chain has TRBV19 and TRBJ1-2, with D possibly being TRBD1 (5 bases). CDR1 and CDR2 (germline): LNHDA, SQIVND (reference sequence). V gave up 7 bases and J gave up 2 bases, with 17 bases separating them. This CDR3 spans 15 amino acids.

The J gene is TRBJ2-5, the V gene TRBV11-2; TRBD2 agrees at 7 bases. The length of the CDR3 is 14 residues. With 1 base clipped from V and 5 bases from J, the junction kept 4 bases outside the gene matches. Germline CDR1 is SGHAT and CDR2 is FQNNGV. CDR3 DNA: TGTGCCAGCAGCTTAGGCAGCGGGATGGAGACCCAGTACTTC. This gives the protein CASSLGSGMETQYF.

The rearrangement links TRBV10-3 to TRBJ2-7, with D possibly being TRBD2 (6 bases). Trimming cost V 5 bases and J 5 bases, with 19 bases left between them. Looked up from germline, CDR1 is ENHRY and CDR2 is SYGVKD. The CDR3 is made up of 15 amino acids. CDR3 DNA: TGTGCCATCAGTTCCCAAGGAGGGAGAGGCAACGAGCAGTACTTC. It is translated as CAISSQGGRGNEQYF.

The rearrangement links TRBV30 to TRBJ1-5; D may be TRBD1 (6 bases). V lost 4 bases, J lost 5 bases, and 12 bases lay in between. The CDR3 has 13 amino acids. Germline V gene data show CDR1 as GTSNPN and CDR2 as SVGIG (reference sequence). This CDR3 is CAWNRDTDQPQHF. CDR3 nucleotide sequence: TGTGCCTGGAACCGGGACACCGATCAGCCCCAGCATTTT.

In its sample, this clone was seen once. J is TRBJ1-2 and V is TRBV7-9; TRBD1 agrees at 10 bases. V trimming: 11 bases; J trimming: 8 bases; junction bases outside the gene matches: 14. The CDR3 is 14 residues long. Per the germline V gene, CDR1 is SEHNR and CDR2 is FQNEAQ (reference sequence). The chain's CDR3 is CAGQTTGGMGGYTF. The CDR3 DNA sequence: TGTGCCGGACAGACGACAGGGGGCATGGGAGGCTACACCTTC.